The next 2 T cell receptor beta chains were all read from a single sample in a study of vaccination effects on CD4 cells after COVID-19. Expansion of antigen-specific CD4+ T cells with viral peptide pools was carried out by the ViraFEST assay before sequencing. After more than 8 days in culture, the CD4+ T cells were isolated. This individual tested PCR-positive for SARS-CoV-2 infection between March and December 2020. The antigens these receptors bind are not known. Data came from immunoSEQ multiplex PCR; TCRdb stores just in-frame clones and leaves some out. The sample shows about 33,000 clones, about two thirds of them seen only once. The starting material was CD4+ T cells from PBMCs cultured with HCoV-NL63 spike peptides, obtained before COVID-19 vaccination. The receptors originated from a human donor who had a prior SARS-CoV-2 infection.

This sequence joins TRBV3-1 (or the pseudogene TRBV3-2) and TRBJ2-7, with 7 bases that match TRBD1. CDR3 length: 13 amino acids. V shed 1 base and J 3 bases; nucleotides not matched to a gene: 0. CDR1 is LGHDT, CDR2 YNNKEL, per germline (reference sequence). The CDR3 coding sequence is TGTGCCAGCAGCCAAGCAGGGGGCTACGAGCAGTACTTC. Encoded protein: CASSQAGGYEQYF.

The chain recombines TRBV6-5 with TRBJ2-7; D is unresolved. V lost 6 bases to trimming and J lost 0 bases, with 15 bases between them. Per germline, CDR1 MNHEY and CDR2 SVGAGI. The CDR3 spans 15 residues. The CDR3 is CASSPYRGSSYEQYF. The CDR3 coding sequence is TGTGCCAGCAGCCCCTATCGTGGGTCCTCCTACGAGCAGTACTTC.